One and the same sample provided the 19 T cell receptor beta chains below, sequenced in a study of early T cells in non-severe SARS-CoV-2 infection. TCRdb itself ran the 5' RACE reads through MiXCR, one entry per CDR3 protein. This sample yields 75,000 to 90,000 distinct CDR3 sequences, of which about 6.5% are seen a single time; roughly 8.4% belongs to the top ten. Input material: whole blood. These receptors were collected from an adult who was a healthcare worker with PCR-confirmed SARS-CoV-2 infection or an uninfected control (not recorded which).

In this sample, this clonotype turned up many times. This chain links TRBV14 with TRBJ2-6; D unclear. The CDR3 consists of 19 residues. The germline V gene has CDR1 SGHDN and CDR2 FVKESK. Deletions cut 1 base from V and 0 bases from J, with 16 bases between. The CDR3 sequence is CASSQGLDIPLSGANVLTF. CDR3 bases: TGTGCCAGCAGCCAAGGGCTCGACATACCCCTCTCTGGGGCCAACGTCCTGACTTTC.

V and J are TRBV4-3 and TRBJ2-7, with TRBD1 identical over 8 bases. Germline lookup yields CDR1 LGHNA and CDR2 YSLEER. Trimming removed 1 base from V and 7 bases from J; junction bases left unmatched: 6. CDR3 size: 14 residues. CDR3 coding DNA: TGCGCCAGCAGCCAAGTTCAGGGGGCAAGTGAGCAGTACTTC. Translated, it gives CASSQVQGASEQYF.

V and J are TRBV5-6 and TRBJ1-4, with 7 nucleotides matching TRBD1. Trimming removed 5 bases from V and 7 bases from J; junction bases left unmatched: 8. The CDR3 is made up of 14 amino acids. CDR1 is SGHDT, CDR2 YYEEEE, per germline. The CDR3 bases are TGTGCCAGCAGATCGGGACAGTCAACTGAAAAACTGTTTTTT. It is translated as CASRSGQSTEKLFF.

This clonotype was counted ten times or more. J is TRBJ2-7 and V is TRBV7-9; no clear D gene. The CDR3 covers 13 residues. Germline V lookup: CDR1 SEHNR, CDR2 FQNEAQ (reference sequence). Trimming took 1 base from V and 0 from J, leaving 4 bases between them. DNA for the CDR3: TGTGCCAGCAGCTTAGGGGACTCCTACGAGCAGTACTTC. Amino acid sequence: CASSLGDSYEQYF.

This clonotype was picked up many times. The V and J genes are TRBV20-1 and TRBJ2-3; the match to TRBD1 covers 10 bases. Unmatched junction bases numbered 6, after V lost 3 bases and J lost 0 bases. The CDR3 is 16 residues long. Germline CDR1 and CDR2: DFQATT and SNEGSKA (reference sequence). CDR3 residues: CSASGDRGASTDTQYF. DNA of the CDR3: TGCAGTGCTAGTGGGGACAGGGGTGCTAGCACAGATACGCAGTATTTT.

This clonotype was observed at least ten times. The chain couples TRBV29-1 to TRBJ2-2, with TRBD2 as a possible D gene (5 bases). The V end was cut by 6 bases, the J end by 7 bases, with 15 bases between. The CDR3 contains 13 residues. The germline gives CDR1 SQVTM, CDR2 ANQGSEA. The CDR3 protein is CSVARGRHGELFF. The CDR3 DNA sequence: TGCAGCGTCGCCCGAGGGCGCCACGGGGAGCTGTTTTTT.

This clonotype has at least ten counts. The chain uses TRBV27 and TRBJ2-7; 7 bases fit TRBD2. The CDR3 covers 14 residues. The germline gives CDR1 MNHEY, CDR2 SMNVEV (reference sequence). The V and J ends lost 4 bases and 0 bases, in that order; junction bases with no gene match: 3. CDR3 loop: CASSYRTSSYEQYF. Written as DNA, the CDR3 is TGTGCCAGCAGTTACCGGACTAGCTCCTACGAGCAGTACTTC.

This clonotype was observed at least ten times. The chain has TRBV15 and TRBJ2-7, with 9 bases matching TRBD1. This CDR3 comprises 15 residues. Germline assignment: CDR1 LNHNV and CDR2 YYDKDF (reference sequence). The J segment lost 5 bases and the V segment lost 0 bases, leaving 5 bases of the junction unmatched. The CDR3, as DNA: TGTGCCACCAGCAGAGATGGGACAGGGTCCCACGAGCAGTACTTC. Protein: CATSRDGTGSHEQYF. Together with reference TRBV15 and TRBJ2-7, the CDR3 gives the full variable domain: DAMVIQNPRYQVTQFGKPVTLSCSQTLNHNVMYWYQQKSSQAPKLLFHYYDKDFNNEADTPDNFQSRRPNTSFCFLDIRSPGLGDTAMYLCATSRDGTGSHEQYFGPGTRLTVT.

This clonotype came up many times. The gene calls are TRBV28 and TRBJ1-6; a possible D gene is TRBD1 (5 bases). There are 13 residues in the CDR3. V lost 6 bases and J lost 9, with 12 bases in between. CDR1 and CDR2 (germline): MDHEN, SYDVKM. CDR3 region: CASSPDSSSPLHF. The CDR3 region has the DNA TGTGCCAGCAGCCCAGACAGTTCTTCACCCCTCCACTTT.

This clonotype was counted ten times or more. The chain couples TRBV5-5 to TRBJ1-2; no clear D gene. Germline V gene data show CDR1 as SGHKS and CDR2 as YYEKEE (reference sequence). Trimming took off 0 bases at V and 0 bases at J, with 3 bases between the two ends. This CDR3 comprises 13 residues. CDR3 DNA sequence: TGTGCCAGCAGCTTGGGCTCTAACTATGGCTACACCTTC. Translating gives CASSLGSNYGYTF.

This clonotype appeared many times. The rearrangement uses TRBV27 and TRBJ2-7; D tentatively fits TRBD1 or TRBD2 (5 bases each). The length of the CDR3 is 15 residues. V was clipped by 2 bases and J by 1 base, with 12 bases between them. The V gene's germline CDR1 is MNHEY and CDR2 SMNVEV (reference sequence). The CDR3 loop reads CASSLQGGPSYEQYF. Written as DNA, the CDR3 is TGTGCCAGCAGTTTACAGGGCGGGCCATCCTACGAGCAGTACTTC.

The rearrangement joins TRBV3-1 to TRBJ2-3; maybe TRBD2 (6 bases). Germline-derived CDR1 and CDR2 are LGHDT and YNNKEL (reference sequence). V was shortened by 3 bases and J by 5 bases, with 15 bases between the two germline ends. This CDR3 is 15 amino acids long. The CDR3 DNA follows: TGTGCCAGCAGCCACCTCCCGGGAGCGGGAGATACGCAGTATTTT. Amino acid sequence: CASSHLPGAGDTQYF.

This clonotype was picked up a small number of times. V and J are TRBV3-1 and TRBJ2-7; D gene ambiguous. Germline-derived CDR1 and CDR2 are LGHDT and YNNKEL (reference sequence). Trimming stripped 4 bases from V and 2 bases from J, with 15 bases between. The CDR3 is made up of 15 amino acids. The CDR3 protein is CASSRFLGAAYEQYF. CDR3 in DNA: TGTGCCAGCAGCCGTTTTTTGGGCGCCGCCTACGAGCAGTACTTC.

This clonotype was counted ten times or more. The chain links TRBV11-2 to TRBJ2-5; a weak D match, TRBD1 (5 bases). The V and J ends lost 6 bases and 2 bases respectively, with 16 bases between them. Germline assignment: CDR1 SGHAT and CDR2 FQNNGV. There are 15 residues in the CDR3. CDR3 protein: CASSYGVAGQETQYF. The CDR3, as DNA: TGTGCCAGCAGTTATGGTGTGGCAGGGCAAGAGACCCAGTACTTC.

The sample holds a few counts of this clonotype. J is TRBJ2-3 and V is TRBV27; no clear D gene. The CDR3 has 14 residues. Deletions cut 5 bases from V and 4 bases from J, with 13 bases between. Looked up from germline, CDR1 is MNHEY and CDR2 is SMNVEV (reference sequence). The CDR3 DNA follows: TGTGCCAGCAGTGGCTTTAGGGTGGCAGATACGCAGTATTTT. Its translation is CASSGFRVADTQYF.

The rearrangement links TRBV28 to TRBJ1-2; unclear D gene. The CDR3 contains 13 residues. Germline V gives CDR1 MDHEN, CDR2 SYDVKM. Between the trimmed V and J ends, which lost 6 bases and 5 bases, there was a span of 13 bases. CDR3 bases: TGTGCCAGCAGCCTGGCGTCACGATATGGCTACACCTTC. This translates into CASSLASRYGYTF.

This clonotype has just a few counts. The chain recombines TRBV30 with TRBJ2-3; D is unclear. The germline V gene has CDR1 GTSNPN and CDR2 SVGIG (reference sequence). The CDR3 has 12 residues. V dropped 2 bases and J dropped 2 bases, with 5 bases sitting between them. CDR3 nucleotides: TGTGCCTGGAGTCCCCACACAGATACGCAGTATTTT. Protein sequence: CAWSPHTDTQYF.

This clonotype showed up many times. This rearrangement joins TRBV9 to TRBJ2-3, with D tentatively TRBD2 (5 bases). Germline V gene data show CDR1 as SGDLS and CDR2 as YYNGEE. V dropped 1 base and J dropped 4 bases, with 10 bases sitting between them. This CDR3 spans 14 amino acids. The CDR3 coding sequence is TGTGCCAGCAGCGTATCGGGGAATCCAGATACGCAGTATTTT. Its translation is CASSVSGNPDTQYF. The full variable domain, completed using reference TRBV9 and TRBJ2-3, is DSGVTQTPKHLITATGQRVTLRCSPRSGDLSVYWYQQSLDQGLQFLIQYYNGEERAKGNILERFSAQQFPDLHSELNLSSLELGDSALYFCASSVSGNPDTQYFGPGTRLTVL.

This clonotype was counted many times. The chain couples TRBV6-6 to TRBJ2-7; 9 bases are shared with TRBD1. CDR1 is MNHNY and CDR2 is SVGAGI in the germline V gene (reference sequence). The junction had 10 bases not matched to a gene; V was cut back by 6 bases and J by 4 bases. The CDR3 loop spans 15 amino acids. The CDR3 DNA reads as TGTGCCAGCAGGAGGACAGGGGAAGTGATATACGAGCAGTACTTC. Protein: CASRRTGEVIYEQYF.